This record covers a single TCR beta chain. Its specificity is unknown. Here immunoSEQ multiplex PCR was the method, and the copy in TCRdb shows in-frame clones only, minus some. Of some 120,000 clones listed, roughly 87% were seen once; the top ten hold approximately 1.6%. The CDR3 runs to 17 residues. V lost 1 base to trimming and J lost 9 bases; unmatched junction nucleotides: 14. Looked up from germline, CDR1 is MGHRA and CDR2 is YSYEKL. The sample originates from a study of T cell responses to AZD1222 COVID-19 vaccine. Study-wide results and limits: Repertoires were sampled only after the peak T cell response.

The TCR was taken from an adult in good health. The chain is built from TRBV4-1 and TRBJ2-3; 9 bases fit TRBD2. Here the sequenced sample was peripheral blood, taken on day 0 of AZD1222 vaccination. The CDR3 is CASSQAGLAGRGWTQYF. The CDR3 DNA reads as TGCGCCAGCAGCCAAGCGGGGCTAGCGGGGCGGGGGTGGACGCAGTATTTT.